These T cell receptor beta chains were read from a single sample in a study of blood T cell repertoires in COVID-19. The assay was immunoSEQ multiplex PCR, and TCRdb's table has in-frame clones only and misses some. Found here are about 120,000 clones, about 80% of them singletons; the top ten hold approximately 7.6%. Source material: peripheral blood. Source of these receptors: a man between 70 and 80 years old with active or convalescent COVID-19. The CDR3 runs from the conserved cysteine through the conserved F or W. A D gene is named only where the DNA matches it firmly. Size tells how often a clone was seen (once, few, many) or the class of an expanded clone, and some rows leave it out.

d_gene | j_gene | abundance | v_gene | CDR3aa | CDR3nt
TRBD1 | TRBJ1-5 | NA | TRBV7-2 | CASSLGQGRFQPQHF | TGTGCCAGCAGCTTAGGACAGGGTAGGTTTCAGCCCCAGCATTTT
TRBD1 | TRBJ2-4 | NA | TRBV5-6 | CASSPTGARNIQYF | TGTGCCAGCAGCCCTACAGGGGCAAGAAACATTCAGTACTTC
TRBD1 | TRBJ1-5 | once | TRBV5-1 | CASSFSGGEQPQHF | TGCGCCAGCAGCTTTTCAGGGGGCGAACAGCCCCAGCATTTT
TRBD1 | TRBJ2-1 | NA | TRBV10-3 | CAINQGDSNEQFF | TGTGCCATCAATCAGGGGGATTCGAATGAGCAGTTCTTC
NA | TRBJ2-5 | many | TRBV27 | CASSLARRGETQYF | TGTGCCAGCAGTTTAGCCCGGAGGGGCGAGACCCAGTACTTC
NA | TRBJ1-1 | NA | TRBV6-5 | CASDFEALKNTEAFF | TGTGCCAGCGATTTCGAGGCCCTGAAGAACACTGAAGCTTTCTTT
NA | TRBJ1-2 | NA | TRBV7-2 | CASSLAANRGAGYTF | TGTGCCAGCAGCTTAGCGGCGAACCGAGGTGCGGGCTACACCTTC
NA | TRBJ1-2 | NA | TRBV9 | CASSIRGGADGYTF | TGTGCCAGCAGCATAAGGGGGGGCGCTGATGGCTACACCTTC
NA | TRBJ2-7 | NA | TRBV15 | CATSRDRGTSYEQYF | TGTGCCACCAGCAGGGACCGAGGGACAAGCTACGAGCAGTACTTC
NA | TRBJ1-2 | NA | TRBV28 | CASSLGQRKYGYTF | TGTGCCAGCAGTTTAGGACAGAGGAAATATGGCTACACCTTC
TRBD1 | TRBJ1-4 | NA | TRBV19 | CASSRQGWEKLFF | TGTGCCAGTAGTAGACAGGGCTGGGAAAAACTGTTTTTT
TRBD1 | TRBJ2-1 | NA | TRBV5-4 | CASSSGQGAIYNEQFF | TGTGCCAGCAGTTCCGGACAGGGGGCAATCTACAATGAGCAGTTCTTC
NA | TRBJ2-7 | NA | TRBV18 | CASSRQHPNEQYF | TGTGCCAGCTCCCGACAGCATCCAAACGAGCAGTACTTC
NA | TRBJ2-5 | NA | TRBV25-1 | CASSEGGGSEGETQYF | TGTGCCAGCAGTGAGGGAGGAGGGAGCGAGGGAGAGACCCAGTACTTC
NA | TRBJ1-3 | NA | TRBV9 | CASSVDSSGNTIYF | TGTGCCAGCAGCGTAGACAGCTCTGGAAACACCATATATTTT
NA | TRBJ1-1 | NA | TRBV21-1 | CASSKEAFGTEAFF | TGTGCCAGCAGCAAAGAGGCCTTCGGGACTGAAGCTTTCTTT
TRBD2 | TRBJ2-1 | NA | TRBV7-9 | CASSPTWGAGYNEQFF | TGTGCCAGCAGCCCCACGTGGGGAGCGGGGTACAATGAGCAGTTCTTC
TRBD1 | TRBJ2-7 | NA | TRBV5-1 | CASSLESGGSYEQYF | TGCGCCAGCAGCTTGGAGTCAGGGGGCAGCTACGAGCAGTACTTC
NA | TRBJ2-7 | NA | TRBV24-1 | CATQPVVRYEQYF | TGTGCCACGCAACCAGTGGTCAGATACGAGCAGTACTTC
TRBD2 | TRBJ2-3 | NA | TRBV4-3 | CASSQDWGGGAAVGTDTQYF | TGCGCCAGCAGCCAAGATTGGGGCGGGGGGGCGGCGGTTGGCACAGATACGCAGTATTTT
NA | TRBJ1-2 | NA | TRBV6-1 | CASSDPGAGYTF | TGTGCCAGCAGTGATCCAGGGGCTGGCTACACCTTC
TRBD2 | TRBJ2-5 | few | TRBV18 | CASSRGLAGQGETQYF | TGTGCCAGCTCACGGGGACTAGCGGGGCAAGGAGAGACCCAGTACTTC
TRBD1 | TRBJ2-2 | NA | TRBV7-3 | CASSAGTGLTGELFF | TGTGCCAGCAGCGCCGGGACAGGGCTCACCGGGGAGCTGTTTTTT
TRBD1 | TRBJ1-2 | NA | TRBV28 | CASSSFYAGGLWYGYTF | TGTGCCAGCAGTTCCTTTTATGCAGGGGGTTTGTGGTATGGCTACACCTTC
TRBD1 | TRBJ1-2 | NA | TRBV7-2 | CASSVGQGASYGYTF | TGTGCCAGCAGCGTGGGACAGGGGGCGAGCTATGGCTACACCTTC
TRBD1 | TRBJ2-7 | once | TRBV6-5 | CASRTGGSEQYF | TGTGCCAGCAGGACAGGGGGCAGCGAGCAGTACTTC
NA | TRBJ2-3 | once | TRBV19 | CASSIVWGRRDTQYF | TGTGCCAGTAGTATAGTCTGGGGCCGTCGGGATACGCAGTATTTT
NA | TRBJ2-2 | NA | TRBV5-6 | CASSSPSGTGELFF | TGTGCCAGCAGCTCACCAAGCGGTACCGGGGAGCTGTTTTTT
NA | TRBJ1-5 | once | TRBV2 | CASSEVDNSNQPQHF | TGTGCCAGCAGTGAAGTCGACAATAGCAATCAGCCCCAGCATTTT
NA | TRBJ2-5 | NA | TRBV7-9 | CASSSAGQETQYF | TGTGCCAGCAGCTCTGCGGGTCAAGAGACCCAGTACTTC